This is a list of T cell receptor beta chains from one sample in a study of technical replicates of blood from several donors. Sequencing was performed with immunoSEQ multiplex PCR; in TCRdb, only in-frame clones are kept and a portion is missing. This sample has tens of thousands of clones; roughly 90% occur once, and the top ten carry about 0.39%. Sequenced input: T cells isolated from PBMCs. The source of these receptors is a human donor in good health. Both conserved end residues are trimmed from each CDR3. Each record gives: V gene, D gene, J gene, CDR3 protein. The D gene is left open where the match is weak.

TRBV6-1	TRBD1	TRBJ1-2	ASSEYAGGGYGYT
TRBV10-1	TRBD1	TRBJ2-1	ASSPNRQGSPYNEQF
TRBV29-1	.	TRBJ2-7	SVKRGPYEQY
TRBV28	TRBD1	TRBJ1-1	ASSLGQGGYTEAF
TRBV11-2	TRBD1	TRBJ2-7	ASSSPGQIPYEQY
TRBV18	.	TRBJ2-7	ASSPAGGSIYEQY
TRBV5-8	.	TRBJ1-4	ASSQDPGGEKLF
TRBV30	.	TRBJ1-1	AWGIRRVNTEAF
TRBV27	TRBD2	TRBJ2-7	ASSSGTSGIYEQY
TRBV11-2	.	TRBJ1-2	ASSLGQALGYT
TRBV28	.	TRBJ2-5	ASSLSLLRGETQY
TRBV6-6	.	TRBJ1-5	ASSYSEGGQPQH
TRBV30	TRBD1	TRBJ2-7	AWSRAGGSYEQY
TRBV9	.	TRBJ2-7	ASSVAGRGHEQY
TRBV5-1	.	TRBJ2-2	ASKFGAQTGELF
TRBV6-5	TRBD2	TRBJ2-5	ASSAGVETQY
TRBV6-6	TRBD1	TRBJ1-5	ASSQTGDSNQPQH
TRBV15	.	TRBJ1-2	ATRQSLSYGYT
TRBV5-1	TRBD1	TRBJ2-7	ASSLDGTASYEQY
TRBV7-8	.	TRBJ2-7	ASSLAGEVYEQY
TRBV28	TRBD1	TRBJ1-5	ASRTAGGNQPQH
TRBV11-3	TRBD1	TRBJ1-1	ASSTRQGGSETEAF
TRBV9	.	TRBJ1-5	ASSDDRLNQPQH
TRBV29-1	TRBD1	TRBJ1-2	SAETAPGTGNYT
TRBV11-2	.	TRBJ2-7	ASSLDRDEQY
TRBV5-1	TRBD2	TRBJ2-7	ASSSLASDEQY
TRBV27	.	TRBJ2-7	ASSLGAGPYEQY
TRBV6-6	.	TRBJ1-4	ASSLRREKLF
TRBV18	TRBD2	TRBJ2-1	ASSPPNGRAYDEQF
TRBV6-1	.	TRBJ1-2	ASSEDRVDGYT
TRBV25-1	TRBD1	TRBJ1-1	ASSVRGQGLTEAF
TRBV4-1	TRBD1	TRBJ1-2	ASSQPGQDYGYT
TRBV27	.	TRBJ2-7	ASSPLGDEQY
TRBV9	.	TRBJ2-6	ASSVGSGSGANVLT
TRBV27	.	TRBJ2-5	ASSPSWGEITETQY
TRBV4-3	.	TRBJ1-2	ASSQEITGPPYYGYT
TRBV19	TRBD2	TRBJ2-7	ASMRTSGSSYEQY
TRBV27	TRBD2	TRBJ2-5	ASSLGAGPPQETQY
TRBV10-3	.	TRBJ2-2	AISVRTQDTGELF
TRBV19	.	TRBJ2-7	ASTYGEEQY
TRBV9	.	TRBJ2-5	ASSVDWDSEETQY
TRBV27	.	TRBJ2-1	ASSFGAYNEQF
TRBV4-3	.	TRBJ2-2	ASSQGPYTGELF
TRBV7-2	.	TRBJ2-3	ASSSGLDTQY
TRBV7-2	.	TRBJ1-1	ASSLTSEAF
TRBV7-3	.	TRBJ1-1	ASSALGITEAF
TRBV18	.	TRBJ2-7	ASSPREGGKGYEQY
TRBV15	.	TRBJ2-2	ATSRATLYTGELF